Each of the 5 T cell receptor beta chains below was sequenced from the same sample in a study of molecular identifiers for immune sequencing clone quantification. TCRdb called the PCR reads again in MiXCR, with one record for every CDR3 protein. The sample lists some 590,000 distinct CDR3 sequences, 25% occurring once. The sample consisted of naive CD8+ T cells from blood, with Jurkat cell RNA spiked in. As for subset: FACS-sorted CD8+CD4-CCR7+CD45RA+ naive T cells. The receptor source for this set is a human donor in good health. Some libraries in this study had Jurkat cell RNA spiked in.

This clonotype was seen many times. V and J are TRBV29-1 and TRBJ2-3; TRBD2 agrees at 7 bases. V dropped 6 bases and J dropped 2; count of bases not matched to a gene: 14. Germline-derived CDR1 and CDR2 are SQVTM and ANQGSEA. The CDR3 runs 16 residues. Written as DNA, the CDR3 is TGCAGCGTACTAAAGGTGGCTAGCGGACCCACAGATACGCAGTATTTT. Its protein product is CSVLKVASGPTDTQYF.

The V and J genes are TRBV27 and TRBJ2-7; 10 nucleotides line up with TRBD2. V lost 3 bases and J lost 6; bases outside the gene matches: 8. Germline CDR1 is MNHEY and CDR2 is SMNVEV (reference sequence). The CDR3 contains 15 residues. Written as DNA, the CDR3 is TGTGCCAGCAGTTTGGTGGCTAGCGGGAGTCTCGAGCAGTACTTC. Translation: CASSLVASGSLEQYF.

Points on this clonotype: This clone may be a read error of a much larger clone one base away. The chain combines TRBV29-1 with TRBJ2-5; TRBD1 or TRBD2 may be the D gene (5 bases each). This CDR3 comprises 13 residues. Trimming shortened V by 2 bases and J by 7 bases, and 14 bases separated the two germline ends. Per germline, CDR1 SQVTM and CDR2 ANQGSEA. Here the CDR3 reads CSVETGSGGTQYF. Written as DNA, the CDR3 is TGCAGCGTTGAAACGGGATCTGGGGGGACCCAGTACTTC.

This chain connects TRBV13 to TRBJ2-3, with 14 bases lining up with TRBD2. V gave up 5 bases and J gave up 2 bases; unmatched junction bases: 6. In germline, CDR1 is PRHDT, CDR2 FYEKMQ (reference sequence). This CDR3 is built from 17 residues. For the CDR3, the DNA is TGTGCCAGCAGCCCGACGACTAGCGGGGGGGCCACAGATACGCAGTATTTT. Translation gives CASSPTTSGGATDTQYF.

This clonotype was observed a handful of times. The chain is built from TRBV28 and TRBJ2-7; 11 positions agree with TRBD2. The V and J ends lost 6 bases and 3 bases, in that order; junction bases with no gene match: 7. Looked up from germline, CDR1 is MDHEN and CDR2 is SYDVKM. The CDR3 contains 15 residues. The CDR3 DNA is TGTGCCAGCAGACCCTCCGGGACTAGCGGCTACGAGCAGTACTTC. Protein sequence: CASRPSGTSGYEQYF. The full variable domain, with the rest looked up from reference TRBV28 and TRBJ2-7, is DVKVTQSSRYLVKRTGEKVFLECVQDMDHENMFWYRQDPGLGLRLIYFSYDVKMKEKGDIPEGYSVSREKKERFSLILESASTNQTSMYLCASRPSGTSGYEQYFGPGTRLTVT.